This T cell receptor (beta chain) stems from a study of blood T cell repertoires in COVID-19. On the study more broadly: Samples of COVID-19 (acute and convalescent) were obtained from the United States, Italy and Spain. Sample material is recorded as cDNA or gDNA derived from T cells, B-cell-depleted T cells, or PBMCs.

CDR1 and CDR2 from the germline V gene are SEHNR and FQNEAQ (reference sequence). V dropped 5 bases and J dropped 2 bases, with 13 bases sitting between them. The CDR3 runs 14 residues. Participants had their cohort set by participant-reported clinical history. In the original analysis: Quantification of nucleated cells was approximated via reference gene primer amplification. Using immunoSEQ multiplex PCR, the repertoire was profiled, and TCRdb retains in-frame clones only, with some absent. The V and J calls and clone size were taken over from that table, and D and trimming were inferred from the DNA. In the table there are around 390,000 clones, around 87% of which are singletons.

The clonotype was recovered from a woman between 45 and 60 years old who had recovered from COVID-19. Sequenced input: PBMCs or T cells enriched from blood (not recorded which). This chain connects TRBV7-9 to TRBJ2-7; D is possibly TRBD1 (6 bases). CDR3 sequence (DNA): TGTGCCAGCAGCGCTGCCCGACAGGCCTACGAGCAGTACTTC. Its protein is CASSAARQAYEQYF.